The rows below give T cell receptor beta chains drawn from one sample of a study of blood T cell repertoires in COVID-19. The method was immunoSEQ multiplex PCR; TCRdb's version includes in-frame clones alone and lacks a portion of them. The table lists 250,000 or so clones, nearly 90% of them singletons, with approximately 0.8% in the top ten. The sample comprised peripheral blood. Every receptor here comes from a woman in her twenties or thirties with acute or convalescent COVID-19. Each CDR3 is given with its conserved first and last residue. A D gene is named only where the DNA matches it firmly. Not all rows give a size; the values are once, few, many and, for expanded clones, a class.

CDR3: CASSLASHSSYEQYF; DNA: TGTGCCAGCAGCTTAGCCTCCCACAGCTCCTACGAGCAGTACTTC; D: .; J: TRBJ2-7; V: TRBV13; size: .
CDR3: CASRLGGGTEAFF; DNA: TGTGCCAGCAGATTGGGAGGGGGCACTGAAGCTTTCTTT; D: .; J: TRBJ1-1; V: TRBV12-3/TRBV12-4; size: .
CDR3: CASSPRRGLYNSPLHF; DNA: TGTGCCAGCAGCCCGAGAAGGGGTCTGTATAATTCACCCCTCCACTTT; D: .; J: TRBJ1-6; V: TRBV5-5; size: .
CDR3: CASSPPEREIYEQYF; DNA: TGTGCCAGTAGTCCCCCAGAGCGGGAGATCTACGAGCAGTACTTC; D: TRBD2; J: TRBJ2-7; V: TRBV19; size: .
CDR3: CASSGDRVPRDEQYF; DNA: TGTGCCAGCAGTGGCGACAGGGTCCCCCGGGACGAGCAGTACTTC; D: TRBD1; J: TRBJ2-7; V: TRBV25-1; size: once
CDR3: CASSPRQGGETQYF; DNA: TGTGCCAGTAGTCCACGACAGGGTGGGGAGACCCAGTACTTC; D: TRBD1; J: TRBJ2-5; V: TRBV19; size: .
CDR3: CASSEPASEYNSPLHF; DNA: TGTGCCAGCAGTGAACCCGCGTCCGAGTATAATTCACCCCTCCACTTT; D: .; J: TRBJ1-6; V: TRBV6-1; size: .
CDR3: CASSSGTSGNYEQYF; DNA: TGCGCCAGCAGCAGCGGGACTAGCGGGAACTACGAGCAGTACTTC; D: TRBD2; J: TRBJ2-7; V: TRBV5-1; size: .
CDR3: CASISGSNQPQHF; DNA: TGCGCCAGCATCTCGGGTAGCAATCAGCCCCAGCATTTT; D: .; J: TRBJ1-5; V: TRBV10-1; size: .
CDR3: CASSSTSRTGGGQFF; DNA: TGTGCCAGCAGTTCCACATCCCGGACAGGGGGCGGGCAGTTCTTC; D: TRBD1; J: TRBJ2-1; V: TRBV6-5; size: .
CDR3: CATERERFGNEQFF; DNA: TGTGCCACCGAGCGGGAGAGGTTTGGCAATGAGCAGTTCTTC; D: TRBD2; J: TRBJ2-1; V: TRBV2; size: .
CDR3: CASSMGLAVTDTQYF; DNA: TGTGCCAGTAGTATGGGACTAGCAGTCACAGATACGCAGTATTTT; D: TRBD2; J: TRBJ2-3; V: TRBV19; size: .
CDR3: CASSEAPTYGYTF; DNA: TGCGCCAGCAGCGAGGCCCCCACCTATGGCTACACCTTC; D: .; J: TRBJ1-2; V: TRBV5-1; size: .
CDR3: CASSHRELAGGETQYF; DNA: TGTGCCAGCAGCCACAGGGAGCTAGCGGGAGGAGAGACCCAGTACTTC; D: TRBD2; J: TRBJ2-5; V: TRBV4-2; size: .
CDR3: CASSLAGATYEQYF; DNA: TGTGCCAGCAGCTTGGCGGGAGCAACGTACGAGCAGTACTTC; D: .; J: TRBJ2-7; V: TRBV5-4; size: once
CDR3: CATSRQGSDTQYF; DNA: TGTGCCACCAGTCGTCAGGGTTCAGATACGCAGTATTTT; D: .; J: TRBJ2-3; V: TRBV24-1; size: .
CDR3: CASSLRLAGTDTQYF; DNA: TGTGCCAGCAGCTTAAGACTAGCGGGCACAGATACGCAGTATTTT; D: TRBD2; J: TRBJ2-3; V: TRBV13; size: .
CDR3: CATLPNLSYNEQFF; DNA: TGTGCCACCCTACCGAACCTCTCCTACAATGAGCAGTTCTTC; D: .; J: TRBJ2-1; V: TRBV7-8; size: .
CDR3: CSASFGLNTEAFF; DNA: TGCAGTGCTAGTTTCGGTTTGAACACTGAAGCTTTCTTT; D: .; J: TRBJ1-1; V: TRBV20-1; size: .
CDR3: CASSLGGLGGYEQYF; DNA: TGTGCCAGCAGCTTGGGGGGACTAGGGGGCTACGAGCAGTACTTC; D: TRBD2; J: TRBJ2-7; V: TRBV5-6; size: .
CDR3: CASSILAGGEQFF; DNA: TGTGCCAGTAGTATACTAGCGGGAGGTGAGCAGTTCTTC; D: TRBD2; J: TRBJ2-1; V: TRBV19; size: .
CDR3: CASSQDQGAWARELFF; DNA: TGTGCCAGCAGCCAAGACCAGGGGGCCTGGGCCAGGGAGCTGTTTTTT; D: TRBD1; J: TRBJ2-2; V: TRBV3-1/TRBV3-2; size: .
CDR3: CSVFFNYGYTF; DNA: TGCAGTGTCTTTTTTAACTATGGCTACACCTTC; D: .; J: TRBJ1-2; V: TRBV20-1; size: .
CDR3: CASSRDSHTDTQYF; DNA: TGTGCCAGCAGTCGGGACAGCCACACAGATACGCAGTATTTT; D: TRBD1; J: TRBJ2-3; V: TRBV6-2/TRBV6-3; size: once
CDR3: CAIHGVSGRASMETQYF; DNA: TGTGCCATCCATGGGGTGAGCGGGAGGGCCTCGATGGAGACCCAGTACTTC; D: TRBD2; J: TRBJ2-5; V: TRBV2; size: .
CDR3: CASSEPTLGLAGAETQYF; DNA: TGCGCCAGCAGTGAGCCCACCTTGGGACTAGCGGGAGCGGAGACCCAGTACTTC; D: TRBD2; J: TRBJ2-5; V: TRBV10-2; size: few
CDR3: CATSTVQAINQPQHF; DNA: TGTGCCACCAGCACTGTACAGGCAATAAATCAGCCCCAGCATTTT; D: .; J: TRBJ1-5; V: TRBV15; size: .
CDR3: CATSDRQGDTEAFF; DNA: TGTGCCACCAGTGATCGACAGGGGGACACTGAAGCTTTCTTT; D: TRBD1; J: TRBJ1-1; V: TRBV24-1; size: .
CDR3: CATSRVPSVYNEQFF; DNA: TGTGCCACCAGCAGAGTCCCTAGCGTATACAATGAGCAGTTCTTC; D: .; J: TRBJ2-1; V: TRBV15; size: .
CDR3: CATSGTGGNQPQHF; DNA: TGTGCCACCAGTGGAACCGGGGGAAATCAGCCCCAGCATTTT; D: .; J: TRBJ1-5; V: TRBV24-1; size: .
CDR3: CASSYRGSGANVLTF; DNA: TGTGCCAGCAGTTACCGCGGATCCGGGGCCAACGTCCTGACTTTC; D: .; J: TRBJ2-6; V: TRBV6-5; size: few
CDR3: CSALARETQYF; DNA: TGCAGTGCTTTAGCGAGAGAGACCCAGTACTTC; D: .; J: TRBJ2-5; V: TRBV20-1; size: .
CDR3: CASSRPGGGVSQPQHF; DNA: TGTGCCAGTAGTAGGCCGGGGGGAGGGGTAAGTCAGCCCCAGCATTTT; D: .; J: TRBJ1-5; V: TRBV19; size: .
CDR3: CATSRSTGTSGRGITDTQYF; DNA: TGTGCCACCAGCAGAAGCACAGGGACTAGCGGGAGGGGGATCACAGATACGCAGTATTTT; D: TRBD2; J: TRBJ2-3; V: TRBV15; size: few
CDR3: CASTRVDQPQHF; DNA: TGTGCCAGCACCAGGGTCGATCAGCCCCAGCATTTT; D: .; J: TRBJ1-5; V: TRBV12-3/TRBV12-4; size: .
CDR3: CASSLDWGLGRIF; DNA: TGTGCCAGCAGCTTAGATTGGGGACTGGGACGGATCTTC; D: .; J: TRBJ2-1; V: TRBV11-2; size: .
CDR3: CASSVASGSIGDTQYF; DNA: TGTGCCAGCAGCGTAGCTAGCGGGAGTATTGGGGATACGCAGTATTTT; D: TRBD2; J: TRBJ2-3; V: TRBV9; size: .
CDR3: CASSGGQGGYGYTF; DNA: TGCGCCAGCAGTGGGGGACAGGGAGGCTATGGCTACACCTTC; D: TRBD1; J: TRBJ1-2; V: TRBV10-2; size: .
CDR3: CASSILRATGANYGYTF; DNA: TGTGCCAGTAGTATTCTCCGCGCGACAGGGGCGAACTATGGCTACACCTTC; D: TRBD1; J: TRBJ1-2; V: TRBV19; size: .
CDR3: CASSSPRRGSSYEQYF; DNA: TGTGCCAGCAGTTCCCCGAGGCGGGGGAGCTCCTACGAGCAGTACTTC; D: TRBD2; J: TRBJ2-7; V: TRBV6-5; size: .
CDR3: CASSLGPVGRQPQHF; DNA: TGTGCCAGCAGCTTGGGTCCAGTTGGTCGTCAGCCCCAGCATTTT; D: .; J: TRBJ1-5; V: TRBV5-6; size: once
CDR3: CAWSVRDPETQYF; DNA: TGTGCCTGGAGTGTACGAGATCCAGAGACCCAGTACTTC; D: .; J: TRBJ2-5; V: TRBV30; size: few
CDR3: CASRQDRARGEQFF; DNA: TGTGCCAGTAGACAGGACAGGGCACGGGGTGAGCAGTTCTTC; D: TRBD1; J: TRBJ2-1; V: TRBV19; size: .
CDR3: CASSFGTSGRAYEQFF; DNA: TGTGCCAGCAGCTTCGGGACTAGCGGGAGGGCTTATGAGCAGTTCTTC; D: TRBD2; J: TRBJ2-1; V: TRBV7-2; size: .
CDR3: CASSPDRGNSPLHF; DNA: TGTGCCAGCAGCCCCGACAGGGGAAATTCACCCCTCCACTTT; D: TRBD1; J: TRBJ1-6; V: TRBV16; size: .
CDR3: CASSQEGKRDYEQYF; DNA: TGCGCCAGCAGCCAAGAGGGCAAGCGGGACTACGAGCAGTACTTC; D: TRBD2; J: TRBJ2-7; V: TRBV4-1; size: .
CDR3: CASSRGGRLYGYTF; DNA: TGTGCCAGCAGTCGGGGGGGGCGCTTGTATGGCTACACCTTC; D: .; J: TRBJ1-2; V: TRBV3-1/TRBV3-2; size: .
CDR3: CASSFRETSGRYQETQYF; DNA: TGCGCCAGCAGCTTCAGGGAAACTAGCGGGAGATACCAAGAGACCCAGTACTTC; D: TRBD2; J: TRBJ2-5; V: TRBV5-1; size: once
CDR3: CASSETSRSYNEQFF; DNA: TGTGCCAGCAGTGAAACTAGCCGCTCCTACAATGAGCAGTTCTTC; D: .; J: TRBJ2-1; V: TRBV6-1; size: once
CDR3: CASSVSGGETQYF; DNA: TGTGCCAGCAGCGTATCTGGGGGGGAGACCCAGTACTTC; D: .; J: TRBJ2-5; V: TRBV9; size: .
CDR3: CSAKEGYEAFF; DNA: TGCAGTGCCAAAGAGGGCTATGAAGCTTTCTTT; D: .; J: TRBJ1-1; V: TRBV20-1; size: .
CDR3: CAISDTPTGSNEKLFF; DNA: TGTGCCATCAGTGATACGCCAACGGGGAGCAATGAAAAACTGTTTTTT; D: .; J: TRBJ1-4; V: TRBV10-3; size: .
CDR3: CASSLAFSGSNTGELFF; DNA: TGCGCCAGCAGCTTGGCCTTTAGCGGGTCGAACACCGGGGAGCTGTTTTTT; D: TRBD2; J: TRBJ2-2; V: TRBV5-1; size: .
CDR3: CASRDSSGANVLTF; DNA: TGTGCCAGCAGGGACAGCTCTGGGGCCAACGTCCTGACTTTC; D: .; J: TRBJ2-6; V: TRBV6-5; size: .